This is a list of T cell receptor beta chains from one sample in a study of blood T cell repertoires in COVID-19. TCRdb keeps only in-frame clones here, not all; method: immunoSEQ multiplex PCR. The repertoire includes 110,000 to 150,000 clones, about nine tenths of them detected once, and around 4.2% sits in the top ten. The sequenced sample consisted of PBMCs or T cells enriched from blood (not recorded which). These receptors came from a man aged 50 to 60 who had recovered from COVID-19. Each CDR3 is given with its conserved first and last residue. The order of the fields is D gene, V gene, CDR3 protein. A D gene is named only where the DNA matches it firmly.

>-|TRBV30
CAWSAEGVKGTDTQYF
>TRBD2|TRBV4-2
CASSQGLAGVGTDTQYF
>TRBD1|TRBV7-2
CASSIDRARNYGYTF
>TRBD2|TRBV29-1
CSVAGGGRSDTQYF
>TRBD1|TRBV15
CATSRGTGADQPQHF
>-|TRBV20-1
CSSDYGYTF
>-|TRBV14
CASSQRGDSMNTEAFF
>TRBD1|TRBV15
CATSRDRDRSYNEQFF
>TRBD2|TRBV11-3
CASSRGTSGGSTDTQYF
>-|TRBV13
CASSSQQGRYGYTF
>-|TRBV6-5
CASGRGQGPGYTF
>-|TRBV6-6
CASASEQRFNEQFF
>TRBD1|TRBV2
CASRDRGLGANVLTF
>TRBD1|TRBV12-3/TRBV12-4
CASTRGPSGGYTF
>TRBD1|TRBV28
CASSYGTGPSFYGYTF
>TRBD2|TRBV30
CAWSVGLAARTQYF
>-|TRBV2
CASSEPVYGYTF
>TRBD1|TRBV6-5
CASSSVGTGAEKLFF
>-|TRBV30
CAWSQGNGYGYTF
>TRBD2|TRBV13
CASSTPFGTSGRGGTGELFF
>-|TRBV6-8
CASRDYRALNYGYTF
>TRBD1|TRBV27
CASRPLGQGENQPQHF
>TRBD1|TRBV14
CASSHRGPAKNIQYF
>-|TRBV28
CASRSALGRANEKLFF
>TRBD2|TRBV7-3
CASSPRWLAGGPHEQFF
>-|TRBV2
CASSAEDSSGNTIYF
>-|TRBV7-2
CATLKGGSGEKLFF
>-|TRBV24-1
CATSNPGRTTDTQYF
>TRBD1|TRBV7-9
CASSATRTGGETQYF
>TRBD2|TRBV7-2
CASSERQSGGKNIQYF
>-|TRBV27
CASSLGGQGGNEQFF
>TRBD2|TRBV7-2
CASSLSGATDTQYF
>-|TRBV18
CASLGQYQETQYF
>-|TRBV4-3
CASSPRRQETQYF
>-|TRBV7-2
CASSFRPGETQYF
>-|TRBV7-2
CASSRLGVSIPYSNQPQHF
>-|TRBV4-3
CASSQDDGLQADIQYF
>TRBD1|TRBV28
CASSILGQGVYGYTF
>TRBD1|TRBV6-1
CASSEFGTGWDSPLHF
>-|TRBV28
CASSPRIRGNQPQHF
>TRBD2|TRBV6-2/TRBV6-3
CASSKLGLAVQGNTGELFF
>-|TRBV30
CAWSPILLITSTDTQYF
>TRBD1|TRBV29-1
CSVGTDPRGAFF
>TRBD1|TRBV28
CASSPSTGRVQKLFF
>-|TRBV7-2
CASSLVEREAFF
>-|TRBV3-1/TRBV3-2
CASSHLAGNEQFF
>TRBD1|TRBV30
CAWTQGATDTQYF
>TRBD1|TRBV5-1
CASRSADRGRRSYEQYF
>-|TRBV5-4
CASSPPGEGYGYTF
>TRBD2|TRBV7-2
CASSFLGGRAWGDEQFF
>-|TRBV5-5
CASSLVFSVYNEQFF
>TRBD2|TRBV4-3
CASSYRLAGGQETQYF
>-|TRBV19
CASNPSRAKNIQYF